Described below is a single T cell receptor (beta chain) sequence and its context. This clonotype was observed once. No cognate antigen has been identified for it. Nothing much larger sits one base from this clone, and base qualities are not available. Just one read gives weak support. CDR1 SGHTA and CDR2 FQGNSA are derived from the germline V gene. From the cysteine through the phenylalanine, the CDR3 covers 13 amino acids. Only the CDR3 region is kept as DNA, spanning 39 bases read in frame from base 1. V and J are truncated by 6 bases and 2 bases respectively, leaving an intervening sequence of 10 bases. The TCR beta CDR3 regions were amplified from the RNA transcripts. For the first round of RT-PCR on the TCR CDR3, the HTBI primer set was used together with the Qiagen OneStep RT-PCR kit. Libraries were constructed in a second round of multiplex PCR, after which size selection and purification were performed. Paired-end sequencing of the libraries was performed with 100 bp reads on an Illumina HiSeq2000. Turning to the authors' computational methods: SOAPnuke was used to process the raw data, removing reads that contained adapters or uncalled bases, had a mean Phred below 15, or lacked an exact match to the constant primer or identifier. COPE v1.2.5 was used to merge the high-quality paired reads, and each unique nucleotide sequence was defined as a clonotype. MiTCR v1.1 was used to align the clonotypes against IMGT TRBV, TRBD and TRBJ reference segments. The analysis included only V-J combinations with a frequency above 0.0001, which together covered about 99% of the repertoires. The TCS score was defined as the ratio of F50 (clonal expansion) to E x V (chaos), calculated using BLOSUM62-based TCRdist between CDR3 peptides within each V-J. Welch's t-statistics and random forest reduced some 510 V-J features to 13, which were used in a naive Bayes classifier (R e1071). TCRdb trimmed the raw reads at Q25, called clones with MiXCR and kept productive beta chains. When rows share a CDR3 protein, they turn into one entry using the most common DNA and genes. The V and J calls here are based on TCRdb, not the publication. Present in this sample are around 340,000 distinct CDR3 sequences, 14% of which were seen just once. Of the sample, approximately 25% falls within the top ten clones.

This entry comes from a study of T cells in Graves' hyperthyroidism and ophthalmopathy (dated by TCRdb to about 2019). Turning to the overall study: Peripheral blood samples were taken at the time of initial diagnosis, prior to any treatment. To identify distinguishing TCR V-J signatures, a discovery cohort of about 100 patients was used, comprising fewer than 45 with Graves' ophthalmopathy and 57 with stable Graves' hyperthyroidism. An independent validation cohort of under 20 hyperthyroidism patients and 15 or so patients who later progressed to ophthalmopathy tested prospective prediction of ophthalmopathy. The 75 to 100 discovery patients were divided at random into training and test sets in a 7:3 ratio. The study also compared thyroid tissue and blood T-cell repertoires from several Graves' hyperthyroidism patients. After blood sampling, hyperthyroidism patients were treated with methimazole at a starting dose of 30 mg daily, and ophthalmopathy patients were treated with high-dose intravenous methylprednisolone. The paper describes TCR Vbeta CDR3 sequencing of 135 peripheral blood samples, made up of 43 ophthalmopathy patients, over 70 hyperthyroidism patients and some 17 progressor patients. Overall study results and their limits: A model built on a 13 V-J signature distinguished ophthalmopathy from stable hyperthyroidism, reaching approximately 89% sensitivity and around 81% specificity in cross-validation and 80%/75% in testing. Blood samples also contained most of the expanded thyroid clonotypes (frequency above 0.001), which suggests that blood repertoires may reflect thyroid immune responses. No statistical method was used to set the sample size in advance, and investigators knew the group allocation. In validation, the model predicted progression to ophthalmopathy a median of about 6.8 months before onset, with approximately 70% sensitivity and roughly 77% specificity.

A patient counted as having stable Graves' hyperthyroidism if no progression to ophthalmopathy occurred over 18 months of follow-up. Hyperthyroidism patients were newly diagnosed, with disease duration under 2 months, and aged 18 to 65 years. Any patient with an uncontrolled infection, another autoimmune disease, pregnancy or lactation was excluded. Diagnoses were based on clinical symptoms, serum thyroxine and TRAb, thyroid ultrasound and orbital computed tomography. PBMCs were separated from approximately 9.9 ml of fresh peripheral blood using Ficoll-Paque density gradient centrifugation. Trizol reagent was used to extract total RNA, and RNA quality was then checked on an Agilent 2100 Bioanalyzer.

The chain is encoded by TRBV7-2 joined to TRBJ2-5, with the D segment identity uncertain. This clonotype was obtained from a woman aged 25 to 45 with Graves' hyperthyroidism. Sequencing input: blood. DNA sequence: TGTGCCAGCAGGCTAGGGTATCAAGAGACCCAGTACTTC. It is translated as CASRLGYQETQYF.